These T cell receptor beta chains were read from a single sample in a study of early T cells in non-severe SARS-CoV-2 infection. TCRdb re-called the 5' RACE reads with MiXCR, one entry per CDR3 protein. Among under 85,000 distinct CDR3 sequences, 4.5% to 6% were seen once, and the ten largest hold 6.5% to 8%. The sequences come from whole blood, collected at baseline. The receptors were sampled from an adult who was a healthcare worker with PCR-confirmed SARS-CoV-2 infection or an uninfected control (not recorded which). Both conserved end residues are part of each CDR3. A D gene is named only where the DNA matches it firmly. Rows may omit the clone size; those that give it use once, few, many or a size class.

clone_size	v_call	d_call	j_call	cdr3_nt	cdr3_aa
few	TRBV10-1	.	TRBJ2-7	TGCGCCAGCAGTTTTCCAGGGGCCGGGTACGAGCAGTACTTC	CASSFPGAGYEQYF
.	TRBV19	TRBD1	TRBJ2-5	TGTGCCAGTAGTAGATGGGGACAGAGCCTTAGGGAGACCCAGTACTTC	CASSRWGQSLRETQYF
.	TRBV18	.	TRBJ1-3	TGTGCCAGCTCACCACCAGAACGGGGAAACACCATATATTTT	CASSPPERGNTIYF
.	TRBV6-2/TRBV6-3	.	TRBJ2-2	TGTGCCAGCAGCCTCGTCGGGGAGCTGTTTTTT	CASSLVGELFF
few	TRBV25-1	.	TRBJ2-3	TGTGCCAGCAGTGAATTATCAGATACGCAGTATTTT	CASSELSDTQYF
.	TRBV5-5	TRBD2	TRBJ2-1	TGTGCCAGCATCCAATCGCTAGCGGGAGACTACAATGAGCAGTTCTTC	CASIQSLAGDYNEQFF
few	TRBV6-5	.	TRBJ1-1	TGTGCCAGCAGAGTACCCCTGGGAGACACTGAAGCTTTCTTT	CASRVPLGDTEAFF
few	TRBV3-1	.	TRBJ1-5	TGTGCCAGCAGCCCTGGATTTGGGGCAGGGATATTGCCCCAGCATTTT	CASSPGFGAGILPQHF
many	TRBV15	.	TRBJ2-5	TGTGCCACCAGCGGGATGGAGGGGATAGAGACCCAGTACTTC	CATSGMEGIETQYF
many	TRBV2	TRBD2	TRBJ2-7	TGTGCCAGCAGCGAGATGCGGGGGACCTACGAGCAGTACTTC	CASSEMRGTYEQYF
many	TRBV29-1	.	TRBJ1-5	TGCAGCGTGTCCGAATACGGTGGCAATCAGCCCCAGCATTTT	CSVSEYGGNQPQHF
.	TRBV7-8	TRBD1	TRBJ1-1	TGTGCCAGCAGCACATCCGGGACAGCGACTAACACTGAAGCTTTCTTT	CASSTSGTATNTEAFF
many	TRBV28	.	TRBJ1-1	TGTGCCAGCAGTTTAAATCGTGGGAGGTCCGGTGAAGCTTTCTTT	CASSLNRGRSGEAFF
few	TRBV5-1	.	TRBJ2-7	TGCGCCAGCAGCTTCCCCGGGTACGAGCAGTACTTC	CASSFPGYEQYF
many	TRBV7-2	.	TRBJ1-3	TGTGCCAGCAGCCGCGCCCGGGGCGCTGGAAACACCATATATTTT	CASSRARGAGNTIYF
few	TRBV20-1	.	TRBJ2-4	TGCAGTGCTAGAGAAGAAATGCTACTAGCCAAAAACATTCAGTACTTC	CSAREEMLLAKNIQYF
few	TRBV2	.	TRBJ2-1	TGTGCCAGCTTTAGGGAGACTAGGGGGCCCCATGAGCAGTTCTTC	CASFRETRGPHEQFF
many	TRBV20-1	.	TRBJ1-5	TGCAGTGCTACCGACAGTATTCGGCCCCAGCATTTT	CSATDSIRPQHF
.	TRBV9	.	TRBJ2-1	TGTGCCAGCAGCGCGGTCCCCAATGAGCAGTTCTTC	CASSAVPNEQFF
.	TRBV20-1	TRBD2	TRBJ2-2	TGCAGTGCTAGAGTTCTCCCGACTAGCGGGAGCTACACCGGGGAGCTGTTTTTT	CSARVLPTSGSYTGELFF
many	TRBV18	.	TRBJ2-7	TGTGCCAGCTCACCCCCTACCGCGGCCGGCCACGAGCAGTACTTC	CASSPPTAAGHEQYF
.	TRBV7-9	.	TRBJ1-4	TGTGCCAGCAGCTTAGGGTCCGGGATTAATGAAAAACTGTTTTTT	CASSLGSGINEKLFF
few	TRBV15	.	TRBJ2-2	TGTGCCACCAGCAGAGTTTCACAGCTCGGGGAGCTGTTTTTT	CATSRVSQLGELFF
.	TRBV5-1	.	TRBJ1-5	TGCGCCAGCAGCTTGACCGCAGAGGCAAATCAGCCCCAGCATTTT	CASSLTAEANQPQHF
.	TRBV15	TRBD2	TRBJ2-3	TGTGCCACCAGCAGAGAAAGGGGACTAGCGGGAGGCGTTAGCACAGATACGCAGTATTTT	CATSRERGLAGGVSTDTQYF
few	TRBV10-1	.	TRBJ2-2	TGCGCCAGCAGTGAGACCCCAGGGCGGACCGGGGAGCTGTTTTTT	CASSETPGRTGELFF
few	TRBV12-5	.	TRBJ2-1	TGTGCTAGTGGTTTGGTACGAAGGGATAATGAGCAGTTCTTC	CASGLVRRDNEQFF
.	TRBV28	.	TRBJ2-5	TGTGCCAGCGGGGCTTCCTACAGATGGGGTCAAGAGACCCAGTACTTC	CASGASYRWGQETQYF
many	TRBV7-2	.	TRBJ2-3	TGTGCCAGCAGCTTATCAGGGGATACGCAGTATTTT	CASSLSGDTQYF
.	TRBV10-2	.	TRBJ1-5	TGCGCCAGCAGTGACCCTCCCCGGTCCAAGGTGGGCAATCAGCCCCAGCATTTT	CASSDPPRSKVGNQPQHF
few	TRBV4-1	.	TRBJ2-1	TGCGCCAGCAGCCAAGCTGAGCGGACCAATGAGCAGTTCTTC	CASSQAERTNEQFF
many	TRBV29-1	TRBD2	TRBJ2-1	TGCAGCGGGGGGGGAGCCGTCTCCTACAATGAGCAGTTCTTC	CSGGGAVSYNEQFF
many	TRBV12-5	.	TRBJ1-1	TGTGTCTCTTCGTTGGGCACAAACACTGAAGCTTTCTTT	CVSSLGTNTEAFF
many	TRBV11-2	.	TRBJ2-4	TGTGCCAGCAGCTTAGGGGACTCCGGCGTCGGCAAAAACATTCAGTACTTC	CASSLGDSGVGKNIQYF
few	TRBV3-1	.	TRBJ2-1	TGTGCCAGCAGCCGCTTCGGCGCAGTGTTGGATGAGCAGTTCTTC	CASSRFGAVLDEQFF
few	TRBV3-2	.	TRBJ1-6	TGTGCCAGCAGCAGCCCCGGGCCTTATAATTCACCCCTCCACTTT	CASSSPGPYNSPLHF
few	TRBV29-1	.	TRBJ2-2	TGCAGCGTTGACCGCCAGGGGAAGGTCGGGGAGCTGTTTTTT	CSVDRQGKVGELFF